These 16 T cell receptor beta chains originate from one sample sequenced in a study of STAT5B mutations in CD4+ large granular lymphocyte leukemia. The assay was immunoSEQ multiplex PCR, and TCRdb's table has in-frame clones only and misses some. The data contain under 55,000 clones, 86% of them seen just once; the ten biggest clones take up around 2.6%. Sequenced sample: CD4+ T cells from blood buffy coats. These receptors were obtained from a human donor in good health.

The genes are TRBV12-5 and TRBJ2-2, with 7 bases aligning to TRBD1. The ends lost 6 bases at V and 0 bases at J; junction bases unmatched: 7. The CDR3 has 16 amino acids. Germline CDR1 LGHNT, CDR2 FRNRAP. The CDR3 spells CASGPDRATNTGELFF. DNA for the CDR3: TGTGCTAGTGGACCTGACAGGGCCACGAACACCGGGGAGCTGTTTTTT.

This clone was recorded a few times. The chain recombines TRBV5-1 with TRBJ1-1, with D possibly matching TRBD1 (6 bases). The CDR3 covers 14 residues. Germline values: CDR1 SGHRS, CDR2 YFSETQ. Trimming pared 4 bases from V and 1 base from J, leaving 11 bases between. The CDR3 loop is CASSQGQSNTEAFF. The CDR3 DNA is TGCGCCAGCAGCCAGGGGCAGTCGAACACTGAAGCTTTCTTT.

The CDR3 bases are TGTGCCAGCAGCGTAGCGCCTGTCTATGGCTACACCTTC. Protein product: CASSVAPVYGYTF. The chain recombines TRBV9 with TRBJ1-2; D is undetermined. The CDR3 has 13 amino acids. Between the trimmed V and J ends, which lost 0 bases and 4 bases, there was a span of 7 bases. Germline lookup yields CDR1 SGDLS and CDR2 YYNGEE.

V is TRBV9 and J is TRBJ2-2; TRBD2 matches 9 bases. The ends lost 2 bases at V and 0 bases at J; junction bases unmatched: 8. CDR1 and CDR2 (germline): SGDLS, YYNGEE. CDR3 length: 18 residues. The CDR3 sequence: CASSVFPTSGPNTGELFF. The DNA for the CDR3 is TGTGCCAGCAGCGTGTTTCCGACTAGCGGACCGAACACCGGGGAGCTGTTTTTT.

The chain links TRBV6-6 to TRBJ1-4; D unclear. This CDR3 has 15 residues. CDR1 is MNHNY and CDR2 is SVGAGI in the germline V gene (reference sequence). The V and J ends lost 6 bases and 0 bases respectively, with 11 bases between them. Here the CDR3 reads CASSLPRATNEKLFF. The CDR3 DNA is TGTGCCAGCAGCTTACCCAGAGCAACTAATGAAAAACTGTTTTTT.

The rearrangement links TRBV19 to TRBJ2-7; TRBD2 matches 10 bases. J lost 2 bases, V lost 4 bases, and 11 bases had no gene match. Germline V gene lookup returns CDR1 LNHDA and CDR2 SQIVND (reference sequence). This CDR3 spans 17 amino acids. The CDR3 DNA sequence: TGTGCCAGTAGTACGAACCTTGGACTAGCGGCAACCTACGAGCAGTACTTC. Translating it yields CASSTNLGLAATYEQYF.

The chain couples TRBV2 to TRBJ1-1; TRBD1 aligns across 7 bases. Germline CDR1 and CDR2: SNHLY and FYNNEI. This CDR3 spans 14 amino acids. After removal of 7 bases from V and 2 bases from J, the junction contained 7 bases not matched to a gene. The CDR3 bases are TGTGCCAGCACCCGGACAGGCACTAACACTGAAGCTTTCTTT. It encodes CASTRTGTNTEAFF.

This clone was picked up one time. V usage is TRBV27 and J usage is TRBJ2-2; either TRBD1 or TRBD2 may fit D (5 bases each). The CDR3 covers 14 residues. CDR1 and CDR2 from the germline V gene are MNHEY and SMNVEV (reference sequence). V was cut by 7 bases and J by 2 bases, with 11 bases left in between. The chain's CDR3 is CASIPRGNTGELFF. The CDR3 DNA is TGTGCCAGCATCCCCCGGGGCAACACCGGGGAGCTGTTTTTT.

The CDR3 nucleotides are TGTGCCAGCAGTCCTTGGTACGAGCAGTACTTC. Protein: CASSPWYEQYF. The chain recombines TRBV28 with TRBJ2-7; D remains unclear. The CDR3 consists of 11 residues. V lost 5 bases to trimming and J lost 4 bases, with 6 bases between them. Germline V lookup: CDR1 MDHEN, CDR2 SYDVKM.

This clone appeared a few times. J is TRBJ2-7 and V is TRBV7-2; D remains ambiguous. In germline, CDR1 is SGHTA, CDR2 FQGNSA. V shed 1 base and J shed 4 bases, with 14 bases lying between them. This CDR3 has 15 residues. CDR3: CASSLGTGSSYEQYF. The DNA of the CDR3 is TGTGCCAGCAGCTTAGGGACCGGATCTTCGTACGAGCAGTACTTC. Full variable domain (outside the CDR3, taken from reference TRBV7-2 and TRBJ2-7): GAGVSQSPSNKVTEKGKDVELRCDPISGHTALYWYRQSLGQGLEFLIYFQGNSAPDKSGLPSDRFSAERTGGSVSTLTIQRTQQEDSAVYLCASSLGTGSSYEQYFGPGTRLTVT.

The chain couples TRBV2 to TRBJ2-3; unclear D gene. V lost 4 bases and J lost 1, with 12 bases in between. CDR1 SNHLY and CDR2 FYNNEI come from the germline V gene. The CDR3 loop spans 15 amino acids. CDR3 residues: CASSVNPTGTDTQYF. The CDR3 DNA is TGTGCCAGCAGTGTGAACCCGACCGGCACAGATACGCAGTATTTT. The variable domain in full, completed from reference TRBV2 and TRBJ2-3, reads EPEVTQTPSHQVTQMGQEVILRCVPISNHLYFYWYRQILGQKVEFLVSFYNNEISEKSEIFDDQFSVERPDGSNFTLKIRSTKLEDSAMYFCASSVNPTGTDTQYFGPGTRLTVL.

The rearrangement links TRBV15 to TRBJ1-3; perhaps TRBD1 as D (5 bases). The V end was cut by 6 bases, the J end by 0 bases, with 9 bases between. This CDR3 is 14 amino acids long. Per the germline V gene, CDR1 is LNHNV and CDR2 is YYDKDF (reference sequence). The CDR3 DNA follows: TGTGCCACCAGAAGAACAGGCTCTGGAAACACCATATATTTT. Amino acids: CATRRTGSGNTIYF.

V gene TRBV19 combines with J gene TRBJ2-1; TRBD1 aligns across 8 bases. Germline lookup yields CDR1 LNHDA and CDR2 SQIVND (reference sequence). The CDR3 runs 12 residues. Trimming removed 5 bases from V and 8 bases from J; junction bases left unmatched: 2. The CDR3 nucleotides are TGTGCCAGTAGTGACAGGGGTGATGAGCAGTTCTTC. It yields the protein CASSDRGDEQFF.

The J gene is TRBJ1-5, the V gene TRBV29-1; D not certain. The CDR3 extends over 12 amino acids. The germline gives CDR1 SQVTM, CDR2 ANQGSEA. The germline V and J ends were trimmed by 4 bases and 5 bases, with 9 bases remaining between them. In nucleotides, the CDR3 is TGCAGCGTTGGATGGCGGGATCAGCCCCAGCATTTT. The encoded protein is CSVGWRDQPQHF.

The chain uses TRBV6-6 and TRBJ2-1, with D tentatively TRBD1 or TRBD2 (5 bases each). V lost 6 bases and J lost 9, with 12 bases in between. Germline V gene sequence: CDR1 MNHNY, CDR2 SVGAGI (reference sequence). The CDR3 is 12 amino acids. The CDR3 sequence: CASRLGEGEQFF. CDR3 DNA: TGTGCCAGCAGATTGGGGGAAGGTGAGCAGTTCTTC.

V is TRBV7-2 and J is TRBJ1-4; no reliable D call. Germline CDR1 is SGHTA and CDR2 is FQGNSA. The CDR3 contains 15 residues. V dropped 5 bases and J dropped 0 bases, with 10 bases sitting between them. CDR3 bases: TGTGCCAGCAGCGCCGCCGGGACAACTAATGAAAAACTGTTTTTT. Encoded protein: CASSAAGTTNEKLFF.